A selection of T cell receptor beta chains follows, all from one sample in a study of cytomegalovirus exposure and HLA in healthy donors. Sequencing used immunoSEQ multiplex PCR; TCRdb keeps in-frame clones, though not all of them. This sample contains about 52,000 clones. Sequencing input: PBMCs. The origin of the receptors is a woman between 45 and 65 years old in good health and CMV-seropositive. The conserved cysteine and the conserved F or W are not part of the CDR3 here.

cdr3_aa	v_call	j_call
ASRRGLAVSYEQY	TRBV28	TRBJ2-7
AFTDRGQGGYT	TRBV30	TRBJ1-2
ASQTGRPNTGELF	TRBV6-1	TRBJ2-2
ASSIGTSTDTQY	TRBV19	TRBJ2-3
ASSAEGTEAF	TRBV6-1	TRBJ1-1
ASSPRGGDTEAF	TRBV18	TRBJ1-1
ASSHLAGGPAETQY	TRBV4-2	TRBJ2-5
ASSALSGRDQETQY	TRBV14	TRBJ2-5
ASSIIQDRGFTEAF	TRBV19	TRBJ1-1
ATESDSDTQY	TRBV6-6	TRBJ2-3
ASSFPNTEAF	TRBV28	TRBJ1-1
ASSDLRATNEKLF	TRBV27	TRBJ1-4
ASSPGSGYGYT	TRBV7-3	TRBJ1-2
ASSLLGTGAHEQY	TRBV28	TRBJ2-7
ASSQRQGAWTEAF	TRBV5-4	TRBJ1-1
ASRPSGGRHEQY	TRBV6-1	TRBJ2-7
ASSLIGWDRENGYT	TRBV11-1	TRBJ1-2
AWRSQGAGEKLF	TRBV30	TRBJ1-4
ASNARGSTGELF	TRBV19	TRBJ2-2
ASSLGWRGGGSQY	TRBV7-2	TRBJ2-5
AISEGGGGSYEQY	TRBV10-3	TRBJ2-7
AWTDRNLYGYT	TRBV30	TRBJ1-2
SVGVGDNEQF	TRBV29-1	TRBJ2-1
ASSPVPTAGAF	TRBV18	TRBJ1-1
AWTLGNTEAF	TRBV30	TRBJ1-1
ASSIRGDGSYNSPLH	TRBV13	TRBJ1-6
ASSARESPYEQY	TRBV7-9	TRBJ2-7
ASSSGEGSVRTEAF	TRBV5-1	TRBJ1-1
ASRAGESYEQY	TRBV5-1	TRBJ2-7
ASSSGGRTDTQY	TRBV5-4	TRBJ2-3
ASRTGGLKNIQY	TRBV6-5	TRBJ2-4
AIRGAGELF	TRBV6-5	TRBJ2-2
ASSLTSGQYNEQF	TRBV5-4	TRBJ2-1
ASSLGGTGEQY	TRBV5-1	TRBJ2-7
ASSGTQGYNSPLH	TRBV2	TRBJ1-6
ASKRDREPNYGYT	TRBV6-6	TRBJ1-2
ASRDAGTGTYEQY	TRBV6-1	TRBJ2-7
ASSPQRDRHSGNTIY	TRBV18	TRBJ1-3
ASSQKTATERGYT	TRBV27	TRBJ1-2
ASSLGGTGSYEQY	TRBV7-9	TRBJ2-7
ASSSNRDTEAF	TRBV5-4	TRBJ1-1
AISESFSGVEQY	TRBV10-3	TRBJ2-7
ASSKGGGSAQPQH	TRBV19	TRBJ1-5
ASSVGVPGGEQY	TRBV9	TRBJ2-7
ASSVDRAGSYNSPLH	TRBV7-8	TRBJ1-6
ASRRDTGELF	TRBV19	TRBJ2-2
ASSSPGQGNAF	TRBV7-2	TRBJ1-1